The T cell receptor (beta chain) described here comes from a study of radiation and T cells in renal cell carcinoma. General study findings and limits: Irradiated tumors had higher TCR clonality than control tumors. Dominant CDR3 motifs occupied more repertoire in irradiated than control tumors. Intratumoral heterogeneity was not captured in these approximately 1 g regions.

Concerning this clone: Its antigen is as yet unknown.

Treatment reported: treatment-naive control, cytoreductive nephrectomy. Sequenced control tumors were from about 11 males and a few females, median age about 50. The CDR3 spans 11 residues. Germline CDR1 is SQVTM and CDR2 is ANQGSEA. The V and J ends lost 4 bases and 5 bases respectively, with 8 bases between them. Produced via immunoSEQ multiplex PCR; TCRdb's table is partial and in-frame only. Of 10,000 to 12,000 clones in the sample, over 50% were seen once. This sequence originates from a middle-aged man with renal cell carcinoma. The specimen was tumor tissue, collected from a patient whose treatment was nephrectomy without radiotherapy. The chain joins TRBV29-1 to TRBJ2-5; D remains ambiguous. CDR3 sequence (DNA): TGCAGCGTTGCCCAGGCGGAGACCCAGTACTTC. It encodes CSVAQAETQYF.